The present entry profiles one TCR beta chain with its context. Data came from immunoSEQ multiplex PCR; TCRdb stores just in-frame clones and leaves some out. This sample carries some 300,000 clones, about 87% of them seen once, and the ten largest clones take 1% to 1.5%. These data are taken from a study of blood T cell repertoires in COVID-19. The CDR3 totals 21 residues. Germline trimming cut 2 bases from V and 0 bases from J; bases unmatched to any gene: 16. Germline CDR1 is LGHNA and CDR2 is YNFKEQ. Sequenced sample: peripheral blood. The clonotype was recovered from a man between 70 and 80 years old with acute or convalescent COVID-19. V gene TRBV4-2 combines with J gene TRBJ2-4, with TRBD2 matching 10 bases. The CDR3: CASSQPMGTSGTDLAKNIQYF. The CDR3 DNA reads as TGTGCCAGCAGCCAACCCATGGGCACTAGCGGGACCGACTTAGCCAAAAACATTCAGTACTTC.